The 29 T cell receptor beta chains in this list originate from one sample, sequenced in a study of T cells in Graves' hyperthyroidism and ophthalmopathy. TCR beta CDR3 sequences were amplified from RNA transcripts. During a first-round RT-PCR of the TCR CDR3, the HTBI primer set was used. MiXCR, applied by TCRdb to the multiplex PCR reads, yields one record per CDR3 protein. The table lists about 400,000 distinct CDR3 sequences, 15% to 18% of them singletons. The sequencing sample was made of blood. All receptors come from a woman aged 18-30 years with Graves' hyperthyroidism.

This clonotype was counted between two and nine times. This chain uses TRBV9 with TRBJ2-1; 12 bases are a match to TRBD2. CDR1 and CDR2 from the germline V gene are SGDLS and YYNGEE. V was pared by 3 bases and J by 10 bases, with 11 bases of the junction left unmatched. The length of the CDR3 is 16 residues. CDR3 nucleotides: TGTGCCAGCAGCGGCCAGTCTAGCGGGGGGGCCCGGGAGCAGTTCTTC. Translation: CASSGQSSGGAREQFF.

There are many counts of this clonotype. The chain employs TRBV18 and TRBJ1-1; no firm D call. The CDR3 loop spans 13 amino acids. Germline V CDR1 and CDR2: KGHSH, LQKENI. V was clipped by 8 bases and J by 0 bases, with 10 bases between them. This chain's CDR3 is CASLPDMNTEAFF. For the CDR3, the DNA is TGTGCCAGCCTACCAGACATGAACACTGAAGCTTTCTTT.

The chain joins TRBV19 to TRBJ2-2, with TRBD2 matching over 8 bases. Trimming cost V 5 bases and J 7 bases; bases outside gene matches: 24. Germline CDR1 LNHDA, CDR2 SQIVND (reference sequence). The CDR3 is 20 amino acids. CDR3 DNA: TGTGCCAGTAGTCCGAGTGTCGGGCAGCCGGGCGGGAGGACGAACGGGGAGCTGTTTTTT. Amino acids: CASSPSVGQPGGRTNGELFF.

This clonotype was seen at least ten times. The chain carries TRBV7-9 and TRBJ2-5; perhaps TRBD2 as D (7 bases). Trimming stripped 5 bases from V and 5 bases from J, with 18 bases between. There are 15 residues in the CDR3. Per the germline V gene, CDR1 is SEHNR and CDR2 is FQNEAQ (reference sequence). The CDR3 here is CASSLLGRGTETQYF. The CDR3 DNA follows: TGTGCCAGCAGCCTACTGGGGAGGGGGACTGAGACCCAGTACTTC. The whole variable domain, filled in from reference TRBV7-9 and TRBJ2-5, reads DTGVSQNPRHKITKRGQNVTFRCDPISEHNRLYWYRQTLGQGPEFLTYFQNEAQLEKSRLLSDRFSAERPKGSFSTLEIQRTEQGDSAMYLCASSLLGRGTETQYFGPGTRLLVL.

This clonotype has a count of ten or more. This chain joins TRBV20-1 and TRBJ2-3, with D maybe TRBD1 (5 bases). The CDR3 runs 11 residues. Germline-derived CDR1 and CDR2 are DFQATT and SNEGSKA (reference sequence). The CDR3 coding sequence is TGCACCCCACAGGGCACAGATACGCAGTATTTT. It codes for CTPQGTDTQYF.

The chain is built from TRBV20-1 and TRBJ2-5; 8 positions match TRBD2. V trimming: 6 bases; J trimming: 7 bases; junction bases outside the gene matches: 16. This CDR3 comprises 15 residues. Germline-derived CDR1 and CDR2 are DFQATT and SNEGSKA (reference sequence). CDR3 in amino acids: CSATEPAGAGGTQYF. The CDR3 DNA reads TGCAGTGCCACAGAGCCAGCGGGGGCGGGGGGGACCCAGTACTTC.

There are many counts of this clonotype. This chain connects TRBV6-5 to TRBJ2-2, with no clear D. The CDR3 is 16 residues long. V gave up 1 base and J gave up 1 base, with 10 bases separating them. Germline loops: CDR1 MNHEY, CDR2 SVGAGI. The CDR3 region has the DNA TGTGCCAGCAGTTACTTGACAAGCGTGAACACCGGGGAGCTGTTTTTT. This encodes CASSYLTSVNTGELFF.

CDR3 in amino acids: CASSEGGWFYEQYF. CDR3 sequence (DNA): TGTGCCAGCAGTGAAGGAGGTTGGTTCTACGAGCAGTACTTC. The chain uses TRBV6-1 and TRBJ2-7; D not certain. The CDR3 spans 14 residues. Germline assignment: CDR1 MNHNS and CDR2 SASEGT. Trimming left V 1 base short and J 3 bases short, with 10 bases between.

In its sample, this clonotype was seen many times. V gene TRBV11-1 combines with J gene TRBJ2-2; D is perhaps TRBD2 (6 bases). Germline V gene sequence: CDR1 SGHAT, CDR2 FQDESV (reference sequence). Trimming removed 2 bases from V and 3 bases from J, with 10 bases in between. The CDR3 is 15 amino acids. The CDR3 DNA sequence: TGTGCCAGCAGCTTATTCGGCGGGGACACCGGGGAGCTGTTTTTT. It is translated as CASSLFGGDTGELFF. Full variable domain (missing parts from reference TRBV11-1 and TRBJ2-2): EAEVAQSPRYKITEKSQAVAFWCDPISGHATLYWYRQILGQGPELLVQFQDESVVDDSQLPKDRFSAERLKGVDSTLKIQPAELGDSAMYLCASSLFGGDTGELFFGEGSRLTVL.

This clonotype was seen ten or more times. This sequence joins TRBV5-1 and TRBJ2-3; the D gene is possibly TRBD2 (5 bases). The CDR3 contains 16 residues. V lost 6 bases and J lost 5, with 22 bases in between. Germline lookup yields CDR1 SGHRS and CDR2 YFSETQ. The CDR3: CASTLSAAGEGDTQYF. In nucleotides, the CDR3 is TGCGCCAGCACACTATCAGCGGCCGGAGAGGGAGATACGCAGTATTTT.

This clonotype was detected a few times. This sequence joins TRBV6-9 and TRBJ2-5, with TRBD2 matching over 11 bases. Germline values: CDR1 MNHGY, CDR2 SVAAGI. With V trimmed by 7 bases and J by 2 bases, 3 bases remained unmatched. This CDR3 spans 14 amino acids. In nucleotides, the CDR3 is TGTGCCAGCATTTTAGCGGGGGGGCAAGAGACCCAGTACTTC. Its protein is CASILAGGQETQYF.

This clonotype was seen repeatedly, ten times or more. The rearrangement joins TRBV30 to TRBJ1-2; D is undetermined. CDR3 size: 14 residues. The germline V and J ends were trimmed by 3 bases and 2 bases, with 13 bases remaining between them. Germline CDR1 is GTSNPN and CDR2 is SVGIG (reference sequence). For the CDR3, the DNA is TGTGCCTGGAGCGACACCGGACTGAACTATGGCTACACCTTC. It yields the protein CAWSDTGLNYGYTF.

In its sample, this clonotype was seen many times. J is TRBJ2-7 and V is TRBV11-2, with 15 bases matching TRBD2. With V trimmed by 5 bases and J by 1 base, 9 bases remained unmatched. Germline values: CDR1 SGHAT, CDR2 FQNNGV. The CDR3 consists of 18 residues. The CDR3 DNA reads TGTGCCAGCAGCCTACCCGGGACTAGCGGGAGGTTGTCCTACGAGCAGTACTTC. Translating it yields CASSLPGTSGRLSYEQYF.

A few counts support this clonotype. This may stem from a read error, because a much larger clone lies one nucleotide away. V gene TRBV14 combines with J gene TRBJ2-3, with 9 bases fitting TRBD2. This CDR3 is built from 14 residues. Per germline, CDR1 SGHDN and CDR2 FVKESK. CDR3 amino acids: CVSSTTSGVDTQYF. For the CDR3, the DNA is TGTGTCAGCAGTACGACTAGCGGAGTAGATACGCAGTATTTT.

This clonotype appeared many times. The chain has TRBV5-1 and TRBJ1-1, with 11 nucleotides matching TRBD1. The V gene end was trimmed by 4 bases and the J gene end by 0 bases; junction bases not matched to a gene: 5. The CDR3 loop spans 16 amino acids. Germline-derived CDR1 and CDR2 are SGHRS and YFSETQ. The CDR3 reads CASSGQGAQMNTEAFF. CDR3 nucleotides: TGCGCCAGCAGCGGACAGGGGGCCCAAATGAACACTGAAGCTTTCTTT.

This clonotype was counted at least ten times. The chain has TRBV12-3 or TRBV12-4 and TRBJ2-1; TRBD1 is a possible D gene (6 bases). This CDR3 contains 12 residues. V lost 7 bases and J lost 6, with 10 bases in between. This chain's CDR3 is CASNRGGNEQFF. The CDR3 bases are TGTGCCAGCAATAGAGGGGGCAATGAGCAGTTCTTC.

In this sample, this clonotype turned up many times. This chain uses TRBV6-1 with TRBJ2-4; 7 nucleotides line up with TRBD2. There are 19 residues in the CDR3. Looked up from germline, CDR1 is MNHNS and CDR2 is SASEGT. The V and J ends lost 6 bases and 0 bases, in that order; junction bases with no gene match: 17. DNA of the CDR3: TGTGCCAGCAGCGCCAACCTAGCGGCGAATAACTTAGCCAAAAACATTCAGTACTTC. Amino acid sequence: CASSANLAANNLAKNIQYF.

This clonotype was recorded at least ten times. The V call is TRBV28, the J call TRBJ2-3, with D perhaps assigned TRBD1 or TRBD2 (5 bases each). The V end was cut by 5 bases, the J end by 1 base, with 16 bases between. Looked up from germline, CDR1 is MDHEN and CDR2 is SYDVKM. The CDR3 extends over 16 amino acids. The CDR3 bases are TGTGCCAGCAGTCCCCGGGGACGGGGAGGCACAGATACGCAGTATTTT. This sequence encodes CASSPRGRGGTDTQYF. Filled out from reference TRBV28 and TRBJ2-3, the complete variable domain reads DVKVTQSSRYLVKRTGEKVFLECVQDMDHENMFWYRQDPGLGLRLIYFSYDVKMKEKGDIPEGYSVSREKKERFSLILESASTNQTSMYLCASSPRGRGGTDTQYFGPGTRLTVL.

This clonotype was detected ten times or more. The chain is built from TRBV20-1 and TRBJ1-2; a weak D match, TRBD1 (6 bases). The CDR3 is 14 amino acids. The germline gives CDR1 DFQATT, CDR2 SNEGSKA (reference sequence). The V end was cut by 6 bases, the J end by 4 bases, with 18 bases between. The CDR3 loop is CSARATGLTYGYTF. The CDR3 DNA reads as TGCAGTGCCCGGGCGACAGGTCTCACCTATGGCTACACCTTC.

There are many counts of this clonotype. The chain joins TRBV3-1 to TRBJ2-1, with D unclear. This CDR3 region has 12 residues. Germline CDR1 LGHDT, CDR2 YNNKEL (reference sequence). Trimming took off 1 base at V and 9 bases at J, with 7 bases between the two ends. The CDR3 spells CASSQGWGEQFF. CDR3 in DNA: TGTGCCAGCAGCCAAGGGTGGGGTGAGCAGTTCTTC.

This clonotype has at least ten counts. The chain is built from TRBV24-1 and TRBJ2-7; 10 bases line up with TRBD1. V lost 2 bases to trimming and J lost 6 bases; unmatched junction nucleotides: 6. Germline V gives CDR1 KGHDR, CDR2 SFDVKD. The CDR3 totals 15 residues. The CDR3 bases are TGTGCCACCAGTGATTCCCGGGACAGGGGTGGCGAGCAGTACTTC. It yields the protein CATSDSRDRGGEQYF.

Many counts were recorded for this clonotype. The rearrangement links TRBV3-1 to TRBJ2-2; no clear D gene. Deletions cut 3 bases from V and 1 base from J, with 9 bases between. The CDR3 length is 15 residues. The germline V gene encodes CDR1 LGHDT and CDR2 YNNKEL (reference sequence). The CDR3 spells CASSHVLGNTGELFF. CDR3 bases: TGTGCCAGCAGCCACGTGTTGGGGAACACCGGGGAGCTGTTTTTT.

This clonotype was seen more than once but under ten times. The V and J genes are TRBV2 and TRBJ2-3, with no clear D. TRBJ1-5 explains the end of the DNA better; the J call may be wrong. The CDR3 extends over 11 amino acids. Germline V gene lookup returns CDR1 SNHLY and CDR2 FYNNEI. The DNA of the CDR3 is TGTGCCAGCAGGGGGTGGGATACGCAGCATTTT. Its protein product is CASRGWDTQHF.

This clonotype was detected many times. CDR3 in DNA: TGTGCCAGCAGCCTTGACTTGACTCAGGAGTTCTTC. Its translation is CASSLDLTQEFF. The rearrangement joins TRBV7-9 to TRBJ2-1; D is ambiguous. The CDR3 runs 12 residues. The germline V gene encodes CDR1 SEHNR and CDR2 FQNEAQ (reference sequence). The V end lost 5 bases, the J end lost 14 bases, and 16 bases lay between the germline ends.

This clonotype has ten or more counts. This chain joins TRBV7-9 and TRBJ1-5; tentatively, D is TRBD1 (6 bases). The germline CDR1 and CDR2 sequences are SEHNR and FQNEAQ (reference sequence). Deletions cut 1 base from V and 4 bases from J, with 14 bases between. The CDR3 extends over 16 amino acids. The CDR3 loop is CASSLDGRGGNQPQHF. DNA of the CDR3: TGTGCCAGCAGCTTAGATGGCAGGGGAGGGAATCAGCCCCAGCATTTT. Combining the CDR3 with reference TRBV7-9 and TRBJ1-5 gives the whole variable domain DTGVSQNPRHKITKRGQNVTFRCDPISEHNRLYWYRQTLGQGPEFLTYFQNEAQLEKSRLLSDRFSAERPKGSFSTLEIQRTEQGDSAMYLCASSLDGRGGNQPQHFGDGTRLSIL.

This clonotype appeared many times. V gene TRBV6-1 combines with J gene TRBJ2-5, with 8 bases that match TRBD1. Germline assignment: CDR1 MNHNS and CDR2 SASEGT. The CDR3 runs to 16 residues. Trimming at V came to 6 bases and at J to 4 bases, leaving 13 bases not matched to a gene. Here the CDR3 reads CASRPDGTGLRETQYF. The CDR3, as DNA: TGTGCCAGCAGGCCCGACGGGACAGGCCTGAGAGAGACCCAGTACTTC.

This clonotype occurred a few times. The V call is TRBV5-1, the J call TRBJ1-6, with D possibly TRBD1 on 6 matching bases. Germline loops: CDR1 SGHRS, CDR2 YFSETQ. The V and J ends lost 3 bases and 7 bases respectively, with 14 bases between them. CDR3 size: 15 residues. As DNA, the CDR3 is TGCGCCAGCAGCTCAGGGGTTATAGGGAATTCACCCCTCCACTTT. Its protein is CASSSGVIGNSPLHF.

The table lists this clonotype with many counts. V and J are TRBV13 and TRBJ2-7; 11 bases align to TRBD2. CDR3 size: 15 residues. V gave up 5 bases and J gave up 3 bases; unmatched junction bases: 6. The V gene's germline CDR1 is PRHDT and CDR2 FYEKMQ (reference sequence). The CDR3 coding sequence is TGTGCCAGCAGCGGAGGGACTAGCGGTTACTACGAGCAGTACTTC. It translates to CASSGGTSGYYEQYF.

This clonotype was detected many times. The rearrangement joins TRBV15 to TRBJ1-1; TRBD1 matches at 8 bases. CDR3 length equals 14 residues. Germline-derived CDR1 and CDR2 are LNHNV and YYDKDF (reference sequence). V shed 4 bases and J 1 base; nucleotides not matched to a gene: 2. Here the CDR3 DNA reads TGTGCCACCAGCACTGGACAGGGGAACACTGAAGCTTTCTTT. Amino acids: CATSTGQGNTEAFF.